This T cell receptor (beta chain) was sequenced during a study of cytomegalovirus exposure and HLA in healthy donors. Study results and limitations: In vitro confirmation showed three CMV-associated chains to be CMV antigen specific. Cytomegalovirus-associated status was assigned to roughly 160 TCR beta chains.

The CDR3 is 18 amino acids. Trimming took off 0 bases at V and 1 base at J, with 18 bases between the two ends. Germline CDR1 is LGHNA and CDR2 is YSLEER. Primers included in the PCR were 60 Vbeta and 13 Jbeta primers. Assay: immunoSEQ multiplex PCR; the TCRdb copy retains only in-frame clones and omits some. Seen in this sample are approximately 100,000 clones; the ten most common clones hold roughly 0.64%. As regards this clone: As yet, its antigen is unknown.

The chain joins TRBV4-3 to TRBJ1-2; D gene unclear. The origin of this receptor is a man over 45 in good health and CMV-seronegative. The sequenced material came from PBMCs. DNA of the CDR3: TGCGCCAGCAGCCAAGATCTGGTCTTGGGAGGGAATAACTATGGCTACACCTTC. It is translated as CASSQDLVLGGNNYGYTF.